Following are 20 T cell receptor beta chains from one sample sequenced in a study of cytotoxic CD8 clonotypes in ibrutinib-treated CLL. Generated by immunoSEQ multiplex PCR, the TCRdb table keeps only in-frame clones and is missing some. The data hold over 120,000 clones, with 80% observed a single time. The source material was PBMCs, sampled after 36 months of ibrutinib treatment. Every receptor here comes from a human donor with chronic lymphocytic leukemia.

The CDR3 spells CASSPAGRPYNEQFF. The CDR3 DNA reads TGTGCCAGCAGCCCTGCGGGACGGCCCTACAATGAGCAGTTCTTC. The genes are TRBV25-1 and TRBJ2-1, with TRBD2 as a possible D gene (6 bases). The CDR3 spans 15 residues. Germline V gene sequence: CDR1 MGHDK, CDR2 SYGVNS. The ends were cut back, 6 bases at V and 2 bases at J, with 14 bases in the middle.

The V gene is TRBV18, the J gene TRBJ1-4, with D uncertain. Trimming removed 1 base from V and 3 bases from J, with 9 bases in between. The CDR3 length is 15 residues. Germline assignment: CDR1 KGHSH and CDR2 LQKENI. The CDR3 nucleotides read TGTGCCAGCTCACCACTTCAAGGATCTAATGAAAAACTGTTTTTT. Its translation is CASSPLQGSNEKLFF.

This CDR3 reads CASSLRTGSQPQHF. CDR3 nucleotide sequence: TGTGCCAGCAGTTTAAGGACAGGGAGTCAGCCCCAGCATTTT. The rearrangement links TRBV27 to TRBJ1-5; 8 nucleotides agree with TRBD1. V was clipped by 2 bases and J by 6 bases; unmatched bases: 3. The CDR3 runs 14 residues. CDR1 and CDR2 (germline): MNHEY, SMNVEV (reference sequence).

The CDR3 is CASSESWRQPQHF. CDR3 coding DNA: TGTGCCAGCAGTGAAAGTTGGAGGCAGCCCCAGCATTTT. The chain is built from TRBV6-1 and TRBJ1-5; D gene unclear. Trimming stripped 2 bases from V and 7 bases from J, with 9 bases between. Germline CDR1 reads MNHNS; CDR2 reads SASEGT. The CDR3 sequence is 13 residues long.

In nucleotides, the CDR3 is TGCGCCAGCAGCCGGGCGGGAACAACTAATGAAAAACTGTTTTTT. It yields the protein CASSRAGTTNEKLFF. This chain uses TRBV5-1 with TRBJ1-4, with D hard to call. The V end was cut by 4 bases, the J end by 0 bases, with 10 bases between. This CDR3 spans 15 amino acids. Germline CDR1 reads SGHRS; CDR2 reads YFSETQ.

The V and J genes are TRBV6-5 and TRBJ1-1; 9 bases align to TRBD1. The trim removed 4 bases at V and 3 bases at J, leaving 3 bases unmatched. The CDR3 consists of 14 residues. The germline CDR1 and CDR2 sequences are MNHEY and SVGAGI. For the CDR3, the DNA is TGTGCCAGCAGTTTGTGGGACAGGGACACTGAAGCTTTCTTT. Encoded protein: CASSLWDRDTEAFF.

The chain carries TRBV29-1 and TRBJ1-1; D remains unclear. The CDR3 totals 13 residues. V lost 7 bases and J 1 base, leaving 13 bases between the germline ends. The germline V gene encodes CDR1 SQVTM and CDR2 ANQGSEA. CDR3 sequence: CSATSGANTEAFF. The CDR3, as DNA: TGCAGCGCCACCTCCGGAGCGAACACTGAAGCTTTCTTT.

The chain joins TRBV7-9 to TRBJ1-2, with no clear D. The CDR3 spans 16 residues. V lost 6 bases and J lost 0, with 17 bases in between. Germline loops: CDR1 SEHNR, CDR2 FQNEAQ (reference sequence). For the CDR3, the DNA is TGTGCCAGCAGACCAGGTGTGAGGGAAGCTAACTATGGCTACACCTTC. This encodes CASRPGVREANYGYTF.

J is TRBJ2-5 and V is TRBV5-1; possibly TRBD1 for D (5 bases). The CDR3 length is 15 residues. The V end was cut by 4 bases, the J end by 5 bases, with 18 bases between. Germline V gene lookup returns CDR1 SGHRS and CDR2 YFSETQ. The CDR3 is CASSVTQVVVETQYF. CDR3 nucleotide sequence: TGCGCCAGCAGCGTTACACAGGTCGTCGTGGAGACCCAGTACTTC.

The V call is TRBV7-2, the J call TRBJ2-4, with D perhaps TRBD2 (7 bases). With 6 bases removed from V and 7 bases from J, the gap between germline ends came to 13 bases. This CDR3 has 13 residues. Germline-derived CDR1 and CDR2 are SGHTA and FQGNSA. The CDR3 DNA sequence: TGTGCCAGCAGTCGAAAGGGGGGGAACATTCAGTACTTC. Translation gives CASSRKGGNIQYF.

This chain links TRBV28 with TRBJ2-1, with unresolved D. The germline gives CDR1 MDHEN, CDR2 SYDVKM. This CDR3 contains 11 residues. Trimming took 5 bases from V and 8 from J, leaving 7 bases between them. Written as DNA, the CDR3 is TGTGCCAGCAGTATTTATGATGAGCAGTTCTTC. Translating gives CASSIYDEQFF.

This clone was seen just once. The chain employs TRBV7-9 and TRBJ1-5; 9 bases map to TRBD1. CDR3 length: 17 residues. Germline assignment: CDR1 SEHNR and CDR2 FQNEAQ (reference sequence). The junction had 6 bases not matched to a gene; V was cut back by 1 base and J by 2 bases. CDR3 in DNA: TGTGCCAGCAGCTTAGGGACAGGGGATGAGCGCAATCAGCCCCAGCATTTT. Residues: CASSLGTGDERNQPQHF.

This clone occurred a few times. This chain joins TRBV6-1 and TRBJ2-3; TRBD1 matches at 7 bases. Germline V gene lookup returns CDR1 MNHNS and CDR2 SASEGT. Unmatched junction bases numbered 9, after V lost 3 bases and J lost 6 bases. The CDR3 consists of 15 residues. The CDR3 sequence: CASSEETGWSDTQYF. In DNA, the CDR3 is TGTGCCAGCAGTGAGGAGACAGGGTGGTCTGATACGCAGTATTTT.

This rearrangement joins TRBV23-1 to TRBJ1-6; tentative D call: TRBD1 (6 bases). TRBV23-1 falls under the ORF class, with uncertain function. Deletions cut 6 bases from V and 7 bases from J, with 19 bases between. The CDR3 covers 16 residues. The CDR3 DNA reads TGCGCCAGCAGCCCCCTCAGGGGTATTGGCAATTCACCCCTCCACTTT. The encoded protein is CASSPLRGIGNSPLHF.

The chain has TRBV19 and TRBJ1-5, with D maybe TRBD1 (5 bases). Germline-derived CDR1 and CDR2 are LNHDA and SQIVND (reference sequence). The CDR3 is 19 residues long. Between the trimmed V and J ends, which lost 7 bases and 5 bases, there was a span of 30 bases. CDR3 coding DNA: TGTGCCAGTACCCCATACGGGTATTTGGGGCCAGGAGGGCATCAGCCCCAGCATTTT. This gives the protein CASTPYGYLGPGGHQPQHF.

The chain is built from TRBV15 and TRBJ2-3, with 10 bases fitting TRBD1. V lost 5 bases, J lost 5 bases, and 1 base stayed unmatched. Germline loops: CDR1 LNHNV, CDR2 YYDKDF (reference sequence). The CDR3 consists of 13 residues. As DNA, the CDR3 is TGTGCCACCAGCTGGACAGGGGGAGATACGCAGTATTTT. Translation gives CATSWTGGDTQYF.

The CDR3 DNA reads TGTGCCACCCGGCCGGGATCGGGCAATCAGCCCCAGCATTTT. It translates to CATRPGSGNQPQHF. The rearrangement links TRBV19 to TRBJ1-5, with no clear D. Germline V gene data show CDR1 as LNHDA and CDR2 as SQIVND (reference sequence). V lost 10 bases and J lost 2, with 15 bases in between. The CDR3 sequence is 14 residues long.

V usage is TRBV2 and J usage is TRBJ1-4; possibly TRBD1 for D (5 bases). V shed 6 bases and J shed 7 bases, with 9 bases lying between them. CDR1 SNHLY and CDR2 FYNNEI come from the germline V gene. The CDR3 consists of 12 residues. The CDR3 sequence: CASRDSGEKLFF. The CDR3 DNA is TGTGCCAGCAGAGACAGCGGTGAAAAACTGTTTTTT.

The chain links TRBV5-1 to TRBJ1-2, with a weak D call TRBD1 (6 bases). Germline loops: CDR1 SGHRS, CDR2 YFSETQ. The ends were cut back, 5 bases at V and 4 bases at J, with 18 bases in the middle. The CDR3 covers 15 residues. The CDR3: CASRDRGGSTYGYTF. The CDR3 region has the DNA TGCGCCAGCAGGGATAGGGGGGGGAGTACCTATGGCTACACCTTC.

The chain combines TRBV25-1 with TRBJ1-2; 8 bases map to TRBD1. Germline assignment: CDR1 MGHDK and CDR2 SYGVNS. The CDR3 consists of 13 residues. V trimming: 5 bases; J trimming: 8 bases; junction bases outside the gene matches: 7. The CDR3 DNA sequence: TGTGCCAGCAGTAGACAGGGGCCAGGGGGCTACACCTTC. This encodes CASSRQGPGGYTF.